The following is a TCR beta chain sequence with its context. It has no known antigen specificity. Base-call qualities are not available, and no considerably larger clone is one nucleotide away. These data are taken from a study of T-cell memory formation after mild COVID-19 listed by TCRdb under 2021. Regarding the research as a whole: Most TCR sequence clusters were specific to one of the two donors. Longitudinal TCRalpha and TCRbeta repertoire sequencing tracked T-cell clones expanding and contracting after mild COVID-19 in two donors. Two young, previously healthy adult volunteers, one female and one male, were included in the cohort. Overall study outcomes, separate from this receptor: Only a couple of mild cases were covered in the study, and larger cohorts including severe cases with pre-infection samples were considered necessary. Balanced CD4/CD8 phenotypes were observed for clones contracting from day 15 to 85, whereas a bias towards CD4+ was observed for a second wave of clones expanding from day 15 to 37. Contracting CD4+ clones appeared mostly in the CM and EM memory subsets, whereas CD8+ clones were enriched in EMRA. SARS-CoV-2 specificity was not confirmed for the second-wave clones peaking on day 37. Some responding clones were found in pre-infection memory, which suggests that pre-existing cross-reactive memory T cells took part in the SARS-CoV-2 response.

From a lookup of the germline V gene, CDR1 and CDR2 are SGHTA and FQGNSA. There are 13 amino acids in the CDR3, from cysteine to phenylalanine inclusive. This entry keeps only the CDR3 DNA: 39 bases, framed from base 1. V is reduced by 0 bases and J by 5 bases, leaving a spacing of 5 bases between them. The sequencer listed for this sample is Illumina NovaSeq 6000. Using 5'RACE with constant-segment primers, TCRalpha and TCRbeta cDNA libraries were constructed, with sample barcodes and unique molecular identifiers added in the process. RNA was extracted from every sample with Trizol reagent. Library amplification was performed in two PCR steps, and a second sample barcode and Illumina TruSeq adapters were introduced in the second step. Sequencing of the libraries was done on an Illumina NovaSeq, producing 2 x 150 bp paired-end reads. Per the source publication's procedure: Reads were demultiplexed and collapsed into UMI-guided consensus sequences with migec v1.2.7. With mixcr v2.1.11, UMI consensuses were aligned to TRA and TRB V and J templates and assembled into clonotypes. A clonotype was counted as expanded or contracted only when both edgeR and NoisET called the clonotype significant, with the noise models trained on biological replicates. For edgeR calls, the thresholds were a false discovery rate-adjusted p below 0.01 and a log2 fold-change of 1. As an exploratory analysis of dynamics, max-normalized trajectories of the 1000 most abundant clonotypes were examined by PCA with hierarchical clustering. The CD4 or CD8 phenotype of responding clones was assigned using the separately sequenced CD4+ and CD8+ repertoires. The public sequencing data were trimmed at Q25 with fastp and processed into clonotypes with MiXCR by TCRdb, which kept only in-frame beta chains. Rows matching on CDR3 protein sequence are summarized as one entry with the most common DNA and genes. In this record, the V and J calls reflect TCRdb's handling and not the investigators' own analysis. Counted in this sample were roughly 310,000 distinct CDR3 sequences; about a sixth of them appeared once. Together, the top ten hold approximately 23% of the sample.

PBMCs were isolated by Ficoll-Paque density gradient centrifugation. This clonotype was obtained from a man between 18 and 29 years old who had mild COVID-19 (a few samples of this study predate the infection). The sample titles of this study are shuffled in the database, so cell type and time point are left out; the donor was told from shared clones. The V and J segments used are TRBV7-2 and TRBJ2-4, with TRBD2 as a weak D call on 5 bases. The sequencing input was PBMCs or a T cell subset sorted from them (not recorded which). The sequenced DNA is TGTGCCAGCAGCTTAGCCGGGGAAAACATTCAGTACTTC. Its product reads: CASSLAGENIQYF.